These 22 T cell receptor beta chains were all obtained from the same sample, sequenced in a study of cytomegalovirus exposure and HLA in healthy donors (TCRdb year 2017). The protocol used for the library was the immunoSEQ multiplex PCR assay. The source is immuneACCESS, and TCRdb retained only in-frame sequences with V and J called. Part of the clones is not carried over; for the studies checked, unresolved V genes explain less than half of this, and the remainder is unexplained. For this sample the table gives 200,000 to 300,000 clones, of which around 85% were detected only once. Clones ranked in the top ten supply roughly 1.2% of the sample. The sample was PBMCs. These receptors all stem from a woman aged 25 to 39 in good health and CMV-seropositive.

This rearrangement joins TRBV2 to TRBJ2-7, with D possibly being TRBD2 (5 bases). V was clipped by 0 bases and J by 3 bases, with 12 bases between them. The CDR3 is made up of 15 amino acids. Germline V CDR1 and CDR2: SNHLY, FYNNEI. Written as DNA, the CDR3 is TGTGCCAGCAGTGAAGCGGGTCTAGCAGACTACGAGCAGTACTTC. Residues: CASSEAGLADYEQYF.

This clone was seen a single time. The chain recombines TRBV5-1 with TRBJ2-5; 10 positions agree with TRBD2. J was trimmed by 1 base and V by 4 bases; bases with no gene match: 1. Germline CDR1 SGHRS, CDR2 YFSETQ. The CDR3 runs to 14 residues. In DNA, the CDR3 is TGCGCCAGCAGCAGGACTAGCGGCCAAGAGACCCAGTACTTC. This encodes CASSRTSGQETQYF.

The CDR3 DNA sequence: TGTGCCAGCAGTTTATTGGCTGAAGAAAAACTGTTTTTT. This codes for CASSLLAEEKLFF. The V gene is TRBV28, the J gene TRBJ1-4, with D unresolved. V was clipped by 1 base and J by 8 bases, with 8 bases between them. The CDR3 runs 13 residues. Germline V lookup: CDR1 MDHEN, CDR2 SYDVKM.

This clone appeared a single time. The chain employs TRBV6-5 and TRBJ2-3; possible D gene TRBD2, 6 bases. The CDR3 is 13 residues long. V lost 4 bases, J lost 3 bases, and 8 bases lay in between. Germline CDR1 MNHEY, CDR2 SVGAGI. CDR3: CASSSGTTDTQYF. The CDR3 DNA reads TGTGCCAGCAGTTCCGGGACTACAGATACGCAGTATTTT.

This sequence joins TRBV10-3 and TRBJ2-1; 9 positions agree with TRBD1. The J segment lost 9 bases and the V segment lost 6 bases, leaving 9 bases of the junction unmatched. The CDR3 contains 14 residues. CDR1 is ENHRY and CDR2 is SYGVKD in the germline V gene. The DNA for the CDR3 is TGTGCCATCAGAAATCGGGACAGGGTTAGTGAGCAGTTCTTC. Translation gives CAIRNRDRVSEQFF.

This chain uses TRBV9 with TRBJ2-3, with 9 bases fitting TRBD2. Germline V gives CDR1 SGDLS, CDR2 YYNGEE. This CDR3 has 16 residues. Trimming cost V 0 bases and J 3 bases; bases outside gene matches: 5. In DNA form, the CDR3 reads TGTGCCAGCAGCGTAGCTTCTAGCGGGAATACAGATACGCAGTATTTT. It codes for CASSVASSGNTDTQYF.

Comment on this clone: Its ends do not fully match the called genes, so a read error is possible. The chain employs TRBV7-3 and TRBJ2-7; 10 bases align to TRBD2. This CDR3 spans 17 amino acids. Germline CDR1 and CDR2: SGHTA and FQGTGA. This CDR3 reads CASSLTSSGSGSYEQYF. CDR3 DNA sequence: TGTGCCAGCAGCCTAACATCTAGCGGGAGCGGGTCCTACGAGCAGTACTTC.

The chain is built from TRBV4-1 and TRBJ2-5; 10 bases line up with TRBD1. The germline V gene has CDR1 MGHRA and CDR2 YSYEKL. This CDR3 contains 14 residues. V lost 3 bases, J lost 5 bases, and 3 bases stayed unmatched. The CDR3 protein is CASSHDRGQETQYF. The DNA for the CDR3 is TGCGCCAGCAGCCACGACAGGGGGCAGGAGACCCAGTACTTC.

The genes are TRBV4-1 and TRBJ2-7, with a possible D match to TRBD1 (5 bases). With 1 base removed from V and 3 bases from J, the gap between germline ends came to 10 bases. CDR1 is MGHRA and CDR2 is YSYEKL in the germline V gene. CDR3 length equals 14 residues. CDR3 nucleotides: TGCGCCAGCAGCCAAGCCACAGGTTACTACGAGCAGTACTTC. This codes for CASSQATGYYEQYF.

The chain has TRBV7-6 and TRBJ2-1; TRBD2 is a possible D gene (6 bases). Trimming stripped 0 bases from V and 9 bases from J, with 18 bases between. This CDR3 is 16 amino acids long. The germline V gene has CDR1 SGHVS and CDR2 FNYEAQ. DNA for the CDR3: TGTGCCAGCAGCTTAGCTGGCGGGAACTCGGTGGTTGAGCAGTTCTTC. Protein: CASSLAGGNSVVEQFF.

This chain links TRBV4-2 with TRBJ2-1; TRBD1 aligns across 8 bases. With V trimmed by 5 bases and J by 7 bases, 7 bases remained unmatched. The CDR3 runs to 14 residues. Germline assignment: CDR1 LGHNA and CDR2 YNFKEQ. CDR3: CASSGRTGPNEQFF. In DNA, the CDR3 is TGTGCCAGCAGCGGACGGACAGGGCCTAATGAGCAGTTCTTC.

This clone was seen more than once but under ten times. This chain connects TRBV5-4 to TRBJ2-1, with 10 bases fitting TRBD2. Germline trimming cut 2 bases from V and 3 bases from J; bases unmatched to any gene: 11. This CDR3 has 18 amino acids. Germline V lookup: CDR1 SGHNT, CDR2 YYREEE (reference sequence). The CDR3 DNA reads TGTGCCAGCAGCTTAATGGTAGGAGCGGGAGGGCTCTACAATGAGCAGTTCTTC. It specifies CASSLMVGAGGLYNEQFF. Full variable domain (rest looked up from reference TRBV5-4 and TRBJ2-1): ETGVTQSPTHLIKTRGQQVTLRCSSQSGHNTVSWYQQALGQGPQFIFQYYREEENGRGNFPPRFSGLQFPNYSSELNVNALELDDSALYLCASSLMVGAGGLYNEQFFGPGTRLTVL.

CDR3 in amino acids: CASSFPQLWNTEAFF. The CDR3 region has the DNA TGTGCCAGCAGCTTCCCACAGCTTTGGAACACTGAAGCTTTCTTT. The chain carries TRBV7-9 and TRBJ1-1; D is unclear. This CDR3 spans 15 amino acids. The V end was cut by 3 bases, the J end by 1 base, with 12 bases between. In germline, CDR1 is SEHNR, CDR2 FQNEAQ (reference sequence).

The V and J genes are TRBV2 and TRBJ2-7, with 10 bases identical to TRBD1. V shed 9 bases and J 3 bases; nucleotides not matched to a gene: 8. Germline CDR1 reads SNHLY; CDR2 reads FYNNEI. The CDR3 extends over 14 amino acids. Here the CDR3 DNA reads TGTGCCAGAAGATCCGGGACAGGGGTCTACGAGCAGTACTTC. Residues: CARRSGTGVYEQYF. Full variable domain (remainder filled in from reference TRBV2 and TRBJ2-7): EPEVTQTPSHQVTQMGQEVILRCVPISNHLYFYWYRQILGQKVEFLVSFYNNEISEKSEIFDDQFSVERPDGSNFTLKIRSTKLEDSAMYFCARRSGTGVYEQYFGPGTRLTVT.

The rearrangement uses TRBV7-3 and TRBJ1-1, with D perhaps TRBD1 (6 bases). There are 13 residues in the CDR3. The ends were cut back, 5 bases at V and 2 bases at J, with 9 bases in the middle. Germline CDR1 and CDR2: SGHTA and FQGTGA. CDR3 in DNA: TGTGCCAGCAGCGTACAGGGTAACACTGAAGCTTTCTTT. This codes for CASSVQGNTEAFF.

Comments on this clone: A junction boundary mismatches the germline segment, possibly from a read error. The genes are TRBV7-7 and TRBJ2-5, with D perhaps matching TRBD2 (6 bases). The CDR3 is 14 residues long. Germline V gives CDR1 SSHAT, CDR2 FNYEAQ (reference sequence). The CDR3 DNA is TGTGCTAGCAGCTTAGCGGCGGTTGCAGAGACCCAGTACTTC. This codes for CASSLAAVAETQYF.

This clone was seen just once. The rearrangement joins TRBV29-1 to TRBJ1-3; D call uncertain. Germline CDR1 and CDR2: SQVTM and ANQGSEA. The CDR3 spans 14 residues. The V end lost 4 bases, the J end lost 0 bases, and 10 bases lay between the germline ends. The CDR3 is CSVGGNLSGNTIYF. The CDR3 DNA reads as TGCAGCGTTGGCGGGAACCTCTCTGGAAACACCATATATTTT.

The chain joins TRBV13 to TRBJ2-5, with 15 bases identical to TRBD2. J lost 5 bases, V lost 5 bases, and 6 bases had no gene match. Germline CDR1 is PRHDT and CDR2 is FYEKMQ (reference sequence). The CDR3 loop spans 16 amino acids. The CDR3: CASSRRTSGRGETQYF. In nucleotides, the CDR3 is TGTGCCAGCAGCCGCCGGACTAGCGGGAGGGGGGAGACCCAGTACTTC. Drawing the rest from reference TRBV13 and TRBJ2-5, the complete variable domain is AAGVIQSPRHLIKEKRETATLKCYPIPRHDTVYWYQQGPGQDPQFLISFYEKMQSDKGSIPDRFSAQQFSDYHSELNMSSLELGDSALYFCASSRRTSGRGETQYFGPGTRLLVL.

This clone was observed a single time. V and J are TRBV5-1 and TRBJ2-1; 8 nucleotides match TRBD1. Germline V CDR1 and CDR2: SGHRS, YFSETQ. CDR3 length equals 15 residues. V was clipped by 0 bases and J by 8 bases; unmatched bases: 7. The DNA for the CDR3 is TGCGCCAGCAGCTTGGGGACAGGGCCAGGGGATGAGCAGTTCTTC. Translating gives CASSLGTGPGDEQFF.

J is TRBJ2-5 and V is TRBV6-1, with 7 bases lining up with TRBD1. The trim removed 1 base at V and 6 bases at J, leaving 14 bases unmatched. The CDR3 is 17 residues long. Per the germline V gene, CDR1 is MNHNS and CDR2 is SASEGT. CDR3 DNA sequence: TGTGCCAGCAGTGAAGAGACAGGGAGCTTCGCAGTTAAGACCCAGTACTTC. This codes for CASSEETGSFAVKTQYF.

The rearrangement joins TRBV27 to TRBJ1-4; possible D gene TRBD1, 5 bases. V lost 7 bases to trimming and J lost 4 bases, with 13 bases between them. Germline V gene data show CDR1 as MNHEY and CDR2 as SMNVEV (reference sequence). The CDR3 totals 14 residues. DNA for the CDR3: TGTGCCAGCACCCCCCAGGGCTTTAATGAAAAACTGTTTTTT. It translates to CASTPQGFNEKLFF.

The table lists this clone with a few counts. The rearrangement uses TRBV5-5 and TRBJ2-7; TRBD1 matches at 9 bases. V shed 3 bases, J shed 4 bases, and the junction held 2 bases outside the gene matches. The CDR3 spans 13 residues. Per the germline V gene, CDR1 is SGHKS and CDR2 is YYEKEE (reference sequence). The CDR3 nucleotides are TGTGCCAGCAGCTGGGACAGGGAATACGAGCAGTACTTC. Translation gives CASSWDREYEQYF. Filled out from reference TRBV5-5 and TRBJ2-7, the complete variable domain reads DAGVTQSPTHLIKTRGQQVTLRCSPISGHKSVSWYQQVLGQGPQFIFQYYEKEERGRGNFPDRFSARQFPNYSSELNVNALLLGDSALYLCASSWDREYEQYFGPGTRLTVT.